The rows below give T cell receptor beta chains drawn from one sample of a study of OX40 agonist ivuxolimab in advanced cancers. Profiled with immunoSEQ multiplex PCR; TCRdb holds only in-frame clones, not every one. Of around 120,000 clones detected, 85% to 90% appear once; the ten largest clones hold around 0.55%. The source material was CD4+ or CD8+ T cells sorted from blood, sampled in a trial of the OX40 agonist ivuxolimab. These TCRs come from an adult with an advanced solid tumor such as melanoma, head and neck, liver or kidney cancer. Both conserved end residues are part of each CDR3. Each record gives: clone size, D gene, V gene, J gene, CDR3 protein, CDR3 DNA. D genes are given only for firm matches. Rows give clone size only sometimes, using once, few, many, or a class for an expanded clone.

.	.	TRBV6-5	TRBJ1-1	CASSYEPRGTEAFF	TGTGCCAGCAGTTACGAGCCGCGTGGAACTGAAGCTTTCTTT
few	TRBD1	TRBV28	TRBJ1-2	CASSSGTVTGYTF	TGTGCCAGCAGTTCAGGGACAGTGACTGGCTACACCTTC
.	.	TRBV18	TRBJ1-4	CASSPSGTENEKLFF	TGTGCCAGCTCACCATCCGGGACGGAGAATGAAAAACTGTTTTTT
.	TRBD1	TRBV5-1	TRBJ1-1	CASSFGTGARLGAEAFF	TGCGCCAGCAGCTTTGGGACAGGGGCGAGGCTCGGAGCTGAAGCTTTCTTT
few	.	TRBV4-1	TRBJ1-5	CASSPGASQSNQPQHF	TGCGCCAGCAGCCCAGGGGCTTCTCAGAGCAATCAGCCCCAGCATTTT
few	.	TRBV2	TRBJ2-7	CASRRSGLSYEQYF	TGTGCCAGCAGACGAAGCGGCCTCTCCTACGAGCAGTACTTC
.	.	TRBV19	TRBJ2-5	CASSIATRGETQYF	TGTGCCAGTAGTATAGCAACCAGAGGGGAGACCCAGTACTTC
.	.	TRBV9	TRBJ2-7	CASSVGPDGVYEQYF	TGTGCCAGCAGCGTAGGGCCAGATGGAGTCTACGAGCAGTACTTC
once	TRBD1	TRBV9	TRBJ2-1	CASSVGQGSNNEQFF	TGTGCCAGCAGCGTAGGACAGGGGAGCAACAATGAGCAGTTCTTC
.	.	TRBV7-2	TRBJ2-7	CASSFLSKGDYEQYF	TGTGCCAGCAGCTTTTTGTCTAAGGGGGACTACGAGCAGTACTTC
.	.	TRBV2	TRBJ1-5	CASSEAHWSQPQHF	TGTGCCAGCAGTGAAGCGCACTGGAGTCAGCCCCAGCATTTT
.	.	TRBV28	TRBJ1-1	CASSYGGNTEAFF	TGTGCCAGCAGTTATGGGGGGAACACTGAAGCTTTCTTT
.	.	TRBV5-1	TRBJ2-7	CASSLDGTSYEQYF	TGCGCCAGCAGCTTGGATGGCACGTCCTACGAGCAGTACTTC
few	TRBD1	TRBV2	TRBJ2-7	CASRVQGSPFLF	TGTGCCAGCAGGGTACAGGGGTCCCCTTTTCTATTC